Each of the 20 T cell receptor beta chains below was sequenced from the same sample in a study of shared clonotypes between healthy human individuals (TCRdb year 2020). The library was generated by the immunoSEQ multiplex PCR assay. TCRdb re-hosts the immuneACCESS table, in-frame sequences only. Its copies lack some clones; in the studies checked, an unresolved V gene accounts for under half of them, and the cause for the rest is not known. The sample data list some 2.1 million clones, and about 95% of these were observed just once. Jointly, the top ten make up 0.85% to 1.3% of the sample. CD8 naive samples were obtained by positive selection for CCR7 among CD45RO-negative cells, yielding a CD45RA+CCR7+ population from which TemRA cells were excluded. The sequencing input was naive CD8+ T cells sorted from blood. The sample's cell subset or site label, in plain terms: CD45RA+CCR7+. The source of these receptors is a man between 18 and 35 years old in good health.

This chain connects TRBV5-4 to TRBJ2-3; 12 bases are shared with TRBD2. CDR1 SGHNT and CDR2 YYREEE come from the germline V gene (reference sequence). The CDR3 length is 15 residues. V lost 4 bases to trimming and J lost 6 bases; unmatched junction nucleotides: 6. In DNA, the CDR3 is TGTGCCAGCAGCCCCGGGACTAGCGGGTTGGATACGCAGTATTTT. This sequence encodes CASSPGTSGLDTQYF.

This chain connects TRBV5-1 to TRBJ2-7, with D possibly called TRBD1 or TRBD2 (6 bases each). This CDR3 region has 14 residues. V was shortened by 7 bases and J by 4 bases, with 18 bases between the two germline ends. Looked up from germline, CDR1 is SGHRS and CDR2 is YFSETQ. CDR3 DNA sequence: TGCGCCAGCCAAGACGGGGGCCCTAGGTACGAGCAGTACTTC. Translating it yields CASQDGGPRYEQYF.

The J gene is TRBJ2-1, the V gene TRBV5-4; TRBD2 agrees at 9 bases. The germline CDR1 and CDR2 sequences are SGHNT and YYREEE (reference sequence). This CDR3 comprises 12 residues. The V segment lost 4 bases and the J segment 9 bases; nucleotides outside the gene matches: 2. As DNA, the CDR3 is TGTGCCAGCAGCGTAGCGGGGGTTGAGCAGTTCTTC. Protein product: CASSVAGVEQFF.

The chain links TRBV30 to TRBJ2-2; D remains ambiguous. The germline V gene encodes CDR1 GTSNPN and CDR2 SVGIG (reference sequence). The CDR3 contains 10 residues. CDR3 sequence reads: CAGWAGELFF. The CDR3 bases are TGTGCTGGTTGGGCCGGGGAGCTGTTTTTT.

This clone was found once. The chain couples TRBV4-1 to TRBJ1-4, with 7 bases fitting TRBD1. Germline V gene sequence: CDR1 MGHRA, CDR2 YSYEKL. The trim removed 3 bases at V and 6 bases at J, leaving 19 bases unmatched. This CDR3 spans 19 amino acids. As DNA, the CDR3 is TGCGCCAGCAGCCAGGCACAAGGGTCTAGACAGGGATTAGATGAAAAACTGTTTTTT. Protein product: CASSQAQGSRQGLDEKLFF.

The gene calls are TRBV6-5 and TRBJ2-2; 7 nucleotides match TRBD1. The CDR3 covers 14 residues. Germline V gene data show CDR1 as MNHEY and CDR2 as SVGAGI. J gave up 0 bases and V 6 bases, and 1 base lay outside the gene matches. The CDR3 protein is CASSQGANTGELFF. CDR3 bases: TGTGCCAGCAGCCAGGGGGCGAACACCGGGGAGCTGTTTTTT.

The genes are TRBV6-6 and TRBJ2-1, with 10 bases identical to TRBD2. J lost 6 bases, V lost 5 bases, and 7 bases had no gene match. CDR3 length equals 15 residues. CDR1 is MNHNY, CDR2 SVGAGI, per germline (reference sequence). The CDR3 sequence: CASSGGLAPFNEQFF. CDR3 sequence (DNA): TGTGCCAGCAGTGGGGGACTAGCGCCATTCAATGAGCAGTTCTTC.

This sequence joins TRBV11-1 and TRBJ2-3; TRBD2 is a possible D gene (6 bases). CDR3 length: 13 amino acids. The germline gives CDR1 SGHAT, CDR2 FQDESV (reference sequence). Trimming stripped 5 bases from V and 6 bases from J, with 12 bases between. The CDR3 sequence is CASSAPGVDTQYF. Written as DNA, the CDR3 is TGTGCCAGCAGCGCCCCGGGGGTGGATACGCAGTATTTT.

The chain uses TRBV6-5 and TRBJ2-7; 9 nucleotides line up with TRBD1. From germline, CDR1 is MNHEY and CDR2 SVGAGI. V lost 5 bases, J lost 0 bases, and 5 bases stayed unmatched. This CDR3 region has 15 residues. The chain's CDR3 is CASSIGTGSSYEQYF. The CDR3 DNA follows: TGTGCCAGCAGTATCGGGACAGGGAGCTCCTACGAGCAGTACTTC.

A remark on this clone: Other DNA sequences of this sample code for an identical CDR3. The V and J genes are TRBV9 and TRBJ2-7; 7 nucleotides agree with TRBD2. The germline V gene has CDR1 SGDLS and CDR2 YYNGEE. There are 14 residues in the CDR3. Trimming removed 4 bases from V and 0 bases from J; junction bases left unmatched: 4. The CDR3 DNA is TGTGCCAGCAGCCCGGGAGGCGTCTCCTACGAGCAGTACTTC. Protein sequence: CASSPGGVSYEQYF. Variable domain in full (rest from reference TRBV9 and TRBJ2-7): DSGVTQTPKHLITATGQRVTLRCSPRSGDLSVYWYQQSLDQGLQFLIQYYNGEERAKGNILERFSAQQFPDLHSELNLSSLELGDSALYFCASSPGGVSYEQYFGPGTRLTVT.

V gene TRBV5-6 combines with J gene TRBJ1-2; D remains unclear. The CDR3 spans 12 residues. Germline CDR1 is SGHDT and CDR2 is YYEEEE. V was pared by 4 bases and J by 3 bases, with 7 bases between. CDR3 in amino acids: CASSATDYGYTF. CDR3 bases: TGTGCCAGCAGCGCCACCGACTATGGCTACACCTTC.

The rearrangement uses TRBV10-2 and TRBJ2-5; 7 bases align to TRBD2. The germline V gene has CDR1 WSHSY and CDR2 SAAADI. The CDR3 runs 17 residues. J was trimmed by 2 bases and V by 5 bases; bases with no gene match: 14. The CDR3 loop reads CASSKSGTTFQQETQYF. The CDR3 DNA follows: TGCGCCAGCAGTAAATCCGGGACTACGTTCCAACAAGAGACCCAGTACTTC.

This clone was observed once. The CDR3 DNA reads TGTGCCAGCAGCTTAGGTGTAATCTCCTACGAGCAGTACTTC. This gives the protein CASSLGVISYEQYF. J is TRBJ2-7 and V is TRBV7-2; D ambiguous. The germline gives CDR1 SGHTA, CDR2 FQGNSA. The CDR3 runs 14 residues. V dropped 1 base and J dropped 0 bases, with 7 bases sitting between them.

V gene TRBV9 combines with J gene TRBJ2-3; 9 bases are shared with TRBD2. Germline CDR1 and CDR2: SGDLS and YYNGEE. The CDR3 covers 18 residues. J lost 0 bases, V lost 4 bases, and 12 bases had no gene match. The DNA for the CDR3 is TGTGCCAGCAGCCCGTATAGCGGGGGCCTTCCAAGCACAGATACGCAGTATTTT. Amino acids: CASSPYSGGLPSTDTQYF. The full variable domain, in which reference TRBV9 and TRBJ2-3 provide the parts outside the CDR3, is DSGVTQTPKHLITATGQRVTLRCSPRSGDLSVYWYQQSLDQGLQFLIQYYNGEERAKGNILERFSAQQFPDLHSELNLSSLELGDSALYFCASSPYSGGLPSTDTQYFGPGTRLTVL.

CDR3 loop: CASSLALVAYEQFF. The CDR3 nucleotides are TGTGCCAGCAGCTTAGCGCTGGTAGCCTATGAGCAGTTCTTC. The chain couples TRBV7-9 to TRBJ2-1; no clear D gene. Germline lookup yields CDR1 SEHNR and CDR2 FQNEAQ (reference sequence). V shed 0 bases and J shed 8 bases, with 11 bases lying between them. This CDR3 spans 14 amino acids.

V gene TRBV6-1 combines with J gene TRBJ2-2; D is possibly TRBD1 (5 bases). The CDR3 sequence is 14 residues long. V was cut by 5 bases and J by 2 bases, with 9 bases left in between. Germline CDR1 reads MNHNS; CDR2 reads SASEGT. DNA for the CDR3: TGTGCCAGCAGTCCAGGGCGAAACACCGGGGAGCTGTTTTTT. It codes for CASSPGRNTGELFF.

The chain recombines TRBV6-1 with TRBJ2-1, with TRBD1 matching over 7 bases. CDR3 size: 15 residues. The germline gives CDR1 MNHNS, CDR2 SASEGT. Unmatched junction bases numbered 3, after V lost 4 bases and J lost 0 bases. CDR3 in amino acids: CASSVDRDSYNEQFF. The DNA of the CDR3 is TGTGCCAGCAGTGTCGACAGGGACTCCTACAATGAGCAGTTCTTC.

With regard to this clone: The same CDR3 also results from other DNA sequences found in this sample. The J gene is TRBJ2-7, the V gene TRBV5-1; D might be TRBD2 (6 bases). Germline V gene lookup returns CDR1 SGHRS and CDR2 YFSETQ. Trimming removed 2 bases at V and 1 base at J, with 13 bases between. The CDR3 spans 15 residues. The DNA of the CDR3 is TGCGCCAGCAGCTTTGACGGGGGTTCATCCTACGAGCAGTACTTC. This encodes CASSFDGGSSYEQYF.

The V call is TRBV27, the J call TRBJ2-2; possibly TRBD1 for D (6 bases). This CDR3 is 15 amino acids long. Trimming shortened V by 7 bases and J by 7 bases, and 19 bases separated the two germline ends. CDR1 is MNHEY, CDR2 SMNVEV, per germline (reference sequence). Here the CDR3 reads CASTGLPVGGGELFF. CDR3 bases: TGTGCCAGCACGGGGCTCCCTGTAGGGGGCGGGGAGCTGTTTTTT.

In this sample, this clone turned up once. The gene calls are TRBV4-1 and TRBJ2-7, with TRBD1 matching over 9 bases. Germline CDR1 is MGHRA and CDR2 is YSYEKL. CDR3 length equals 14 residues. Unmatched junction bases numbered 3, after V lost 1 base and J lost 5 bases. In DNA form, the CDR3 reads TGCGCCAGCAGCCAAGTGGGACAGGGTAACGAGCAGTACTTC. Amino acids: CASSQVGQGNEQYF.